Sequencing of this TCR beta chain was carried out in a study of graft-versus-host responses after intestinal transplantation. At the level of the study: Every recipient had anti-thymocyte globulin induction and three to four years of tacrolimus plus steroids.

Germline V gives CDR1 SGDLS, CDR2 YYNGEE. This CDR3 has 14 amino acids. Some clones are missing from TCRdb's copy, which holds only in-frame ones; the method was immunoSEQ multiplex PCR. The table includes tens of thousands of clones, roughly 88% detected once. On this clone itself: The antigen is unknown.

The study, taken as a whole, reports: The study associated peak circulating GvH clone levels with early post-transplant HvG declines.

The TCR comes from a human donor who received an intestinal transplant. The V call is TRBV9, the J call TRBJ2-5, with a tentative D call TRBD2 (6 bases). The J call may not be correct, given that the DNA end is closer to TRBJ2-7. Sequencing used unstimulated CD4+ T cells sorted from spleen or lymph node cells, obtained before intestinal transplant. The CDR3 DNA sequence: TGTGCCAGCAGCGTAGGCGGGGCTGTGGACGAGCAGTACTTC. It is translated as CASSVGGAVDEQYF.